What follows is one TCR beta chain and its context. No antigen is known for it. Qualities for individual bases were not recorded, and no much larger clone is one base off. The library was built by means of RT-PCR. The sequencer listed for this sample is Illumina HiSeq 2500. TCRdb passed the public sequencing reads through fastp at Q25 and MiXCR, retaining productive beta sequences. CDR3 protein sequences are deduplicated, and each keeps its most common genes and DNA. This sample comprises 650,000 to 800,000 distinct CDR3 sequences, less than 20% of them detected only once. Clones ranked in the top ten supply under 13% of the sample. Compared with germline, V lacks 4 bases and J lacks 3 bases; bases without a gene match: 5. The CDR3, from cysteine to phenylalanine, totals 15 residues. CDR3 DNA only is kept here, 45 bases in frame from base 1. Reading the germline V gene gives CDR1 SGHRS and CDR2 YFSETQ.

The data derive from a study of response to subunit inactivated influenza vaccine (dated by TCRdb to between 2018 and 2020). For the wider study: The study used deep quantitative T cell receptor repertoire profiling to track responses to a trivalent subunit inactivated influenza vaccine.

The investigation overall reported the following: The authors proposed that each seasonal influenza vaccination may bring in only a limited number of new T cells.

This material consisted of PBMCs from blood, taken about 5 days after vaccination. The sequence links TRBV5-1 to TRBJ2-5; TRBD1 aligns with 11 central bases. The sequence was obtained from a man aged 45-60 years who received an inactivated influenza vaccine. Donor details come from another sample of the same person, matched by shared clones. The CDR3 region has the sequence CASSPGTGGKETQYF. The base sequence is TGCGCCAGCAGCCCCGGGACAGGGGGAAAAGAGACCCAGTACTTC.